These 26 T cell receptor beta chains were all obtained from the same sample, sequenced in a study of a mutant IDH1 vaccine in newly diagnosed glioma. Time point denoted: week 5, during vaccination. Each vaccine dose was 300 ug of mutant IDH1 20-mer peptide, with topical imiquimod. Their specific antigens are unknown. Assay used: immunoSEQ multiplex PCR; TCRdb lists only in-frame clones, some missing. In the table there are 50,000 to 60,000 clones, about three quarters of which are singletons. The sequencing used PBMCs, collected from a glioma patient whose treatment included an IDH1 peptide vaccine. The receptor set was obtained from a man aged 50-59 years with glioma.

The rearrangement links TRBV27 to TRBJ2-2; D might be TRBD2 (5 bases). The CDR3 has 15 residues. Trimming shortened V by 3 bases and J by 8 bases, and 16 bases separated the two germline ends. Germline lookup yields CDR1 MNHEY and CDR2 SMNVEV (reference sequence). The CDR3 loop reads CASSFSGFSVGELFF. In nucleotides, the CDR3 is TGTGCCAGCAGTTTCTCGGGATTTTCTGTGGGGGAGCTGTTTTTT.

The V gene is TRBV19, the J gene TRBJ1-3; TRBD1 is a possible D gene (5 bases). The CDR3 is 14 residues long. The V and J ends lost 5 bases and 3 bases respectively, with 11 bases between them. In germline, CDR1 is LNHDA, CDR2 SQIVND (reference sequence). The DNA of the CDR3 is TGTGCCAGTAGTTTTCCGGGACTTGGAAACACCATATATTTT. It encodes CASSFPGLGNTIYF.

The DNA for the CDR3 is TGTGCCAGCAGCGTAGACAGTTACGAGCAGTACTTC. Protein sequence: CASSVDSYEQYF. J is TRBJ2-7 and V is TRBV9; D not certain. This CDR3 is 12 amino acids long. The germline V gene encodes CDR1 SGDLS and CDR2 YYNGEE. V was clipped by 0 bases and J by 4 bases, with 5 bases between them.

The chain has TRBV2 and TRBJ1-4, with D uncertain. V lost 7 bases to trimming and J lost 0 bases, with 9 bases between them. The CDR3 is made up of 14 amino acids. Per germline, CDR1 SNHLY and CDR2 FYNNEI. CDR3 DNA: TGTGCCAGCAATTTAGGAGCAACTAATGAAAAACTGTTTTTT. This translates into CASNLGATNEKLFF.

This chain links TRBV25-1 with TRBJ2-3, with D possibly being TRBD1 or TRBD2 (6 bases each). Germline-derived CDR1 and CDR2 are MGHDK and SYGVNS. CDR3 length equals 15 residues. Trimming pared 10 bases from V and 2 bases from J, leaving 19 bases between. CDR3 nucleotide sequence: TGTGCCACCCGGGGTACGGGGGCTCTCACAGATACGCAGTATTTT. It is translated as CATRGTGALTDTQYF.

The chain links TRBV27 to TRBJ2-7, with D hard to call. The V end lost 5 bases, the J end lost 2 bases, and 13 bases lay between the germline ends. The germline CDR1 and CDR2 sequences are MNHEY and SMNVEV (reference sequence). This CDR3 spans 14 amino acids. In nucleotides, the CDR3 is TGTGCCAGCAGTCCCCCCCTCCCCCCCTACGAGCAGTACTTC. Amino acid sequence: CASSPPLPPYEQYF.

The CDR3: CAWSVRGEVGYTF. For the CDR3, the DNA is TGTGCCTGGAGTGTACGAGGGGAGGTTGGCTACACCTTC. The chain uses TRBV30 and TRBJ1-2; weak D call: TRBD1 (5 bases). This CDR3 has 13 residues. The V end was cut by 0 bases, the J end by 7 bases, with 12 bases between. Germline CDR1 and CDR2: GTSNPN and SVGIG (reference sequence).

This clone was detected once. The CDR3 sequence is CASSFHISQETQYF. The CDR3 region has the DNA TGCGCCAGCAGCTTCCATATATCCCAAGAGACCCAGTACTTC. The chain joins TRBV5-1 to TRBJ2-5; D call uncertain. The CDR3 is made up of 14 amino acids. Germline loops: CDR1 SGHRS, CDR2 YFSETQ. The V and J ends lost 2 bases and 1 base respectively, with 9 bases between them. Together with reference TRBV5-1 and TRBJ2-5, the CDR3 gives the full variable domain: KAGVTQTPRYLIKTRGQQVTLSCSPISGHRSVSWYQQTPGQGLQFLFEYFSETQRNKGNFPGRFSGRQFSNSRSEMNVSTLELGDSALYLCASSFHISQETQYFGPGTRLLVL.

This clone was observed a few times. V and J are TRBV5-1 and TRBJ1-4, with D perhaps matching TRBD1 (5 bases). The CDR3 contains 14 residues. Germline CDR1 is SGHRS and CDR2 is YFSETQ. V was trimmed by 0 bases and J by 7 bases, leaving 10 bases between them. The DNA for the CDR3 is TGCGCCAGCAGCTTGGGCCGGAGGGGTGAAAAACTGTTTTTT. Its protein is CASSLGRRGEKLFF.

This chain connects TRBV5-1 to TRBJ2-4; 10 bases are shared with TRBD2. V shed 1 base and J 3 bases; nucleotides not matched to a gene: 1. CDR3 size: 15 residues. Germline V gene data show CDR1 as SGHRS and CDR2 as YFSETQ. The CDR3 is CASSLTSGDKNIQYF. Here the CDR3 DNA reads TGCGCCAGCAGCTTGACTAGCGGGGACAAAAACATTCAGTACTTC.

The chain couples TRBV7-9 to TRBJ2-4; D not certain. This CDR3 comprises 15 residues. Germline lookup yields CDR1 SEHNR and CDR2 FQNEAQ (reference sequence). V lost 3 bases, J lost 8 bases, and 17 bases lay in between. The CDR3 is CASSFATTSGDIQYF. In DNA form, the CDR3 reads TGTGCCAGCAGCTTCGCTACGACCTCTGGGGACATTCAGTACTTC.

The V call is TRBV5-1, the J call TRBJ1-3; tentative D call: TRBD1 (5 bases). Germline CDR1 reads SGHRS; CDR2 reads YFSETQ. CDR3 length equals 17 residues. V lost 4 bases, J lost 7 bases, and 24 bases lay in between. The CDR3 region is CASSPGGSGRNGNTIYF. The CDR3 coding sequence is TGCGCCAGCAGCCCTGGGGGTTCGGGACGCAACGGGAACACCATATATTTT.

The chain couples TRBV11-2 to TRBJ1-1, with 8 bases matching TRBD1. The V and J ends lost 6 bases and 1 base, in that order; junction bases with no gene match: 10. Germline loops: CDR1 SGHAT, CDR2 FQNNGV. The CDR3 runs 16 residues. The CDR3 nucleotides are TGTGCCAGCAGACGCATCAGGGGGCGACGGAACACTGAAGCTTTCTTT. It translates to CASRRIRGRRNTEAFF.

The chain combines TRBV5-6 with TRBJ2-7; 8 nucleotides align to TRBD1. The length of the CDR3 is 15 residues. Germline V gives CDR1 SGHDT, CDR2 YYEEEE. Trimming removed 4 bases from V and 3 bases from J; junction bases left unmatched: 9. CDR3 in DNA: TGTGCCAGCAGCGGAACCGGGACAGGTGTCTACGAGCAGTACTTC. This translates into CASSGTGTGVYEQYF.

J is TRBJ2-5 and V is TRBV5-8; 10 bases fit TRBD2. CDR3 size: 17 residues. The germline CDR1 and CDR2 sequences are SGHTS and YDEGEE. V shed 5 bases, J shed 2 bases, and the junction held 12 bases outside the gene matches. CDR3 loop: CASRLRLAGEFQETQYF. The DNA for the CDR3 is TGTGCCAGCAGGCTGCGGCTAGCGGGGGAGTTTCAAGAGACCCAGTACTTC.

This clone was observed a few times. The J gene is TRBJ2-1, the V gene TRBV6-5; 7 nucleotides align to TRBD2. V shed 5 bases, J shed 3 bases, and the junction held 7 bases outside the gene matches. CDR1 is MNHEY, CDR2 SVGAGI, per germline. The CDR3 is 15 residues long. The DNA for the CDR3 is TGTGCCAGCAGTCTCGGGGTAGCGGGCTACAATGAGCAGTTCTTC. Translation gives CASSLGVAGYNEQFF.

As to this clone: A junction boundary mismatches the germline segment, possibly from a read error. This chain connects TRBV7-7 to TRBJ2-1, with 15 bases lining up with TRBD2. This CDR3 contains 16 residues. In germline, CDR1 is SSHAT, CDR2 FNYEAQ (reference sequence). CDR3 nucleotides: TGTGCTAGCAGCTTTGGACTAGCGGGGGGGACGGGTGAGCAGTTCTTC. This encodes CASSFGLAGGTGEQFF.

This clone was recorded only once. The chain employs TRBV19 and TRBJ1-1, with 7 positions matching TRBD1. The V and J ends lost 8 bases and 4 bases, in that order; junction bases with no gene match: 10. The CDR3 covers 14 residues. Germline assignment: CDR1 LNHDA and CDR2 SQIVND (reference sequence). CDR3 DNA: TGTGCCAGTGCCCGACAGGGTGGGGGCACTGAAGCTTTCTTT. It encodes CASARQGGGTEAFF.

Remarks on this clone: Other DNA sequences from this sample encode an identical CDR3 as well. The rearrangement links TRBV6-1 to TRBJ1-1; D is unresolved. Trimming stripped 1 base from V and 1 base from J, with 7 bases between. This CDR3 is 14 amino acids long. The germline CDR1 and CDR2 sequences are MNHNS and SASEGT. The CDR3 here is CASSEGGKNTEAFF. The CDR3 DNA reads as TGTGCCAGCAGTGAAGGCGGGAAGAACACTGAAGCTTTCTTT.

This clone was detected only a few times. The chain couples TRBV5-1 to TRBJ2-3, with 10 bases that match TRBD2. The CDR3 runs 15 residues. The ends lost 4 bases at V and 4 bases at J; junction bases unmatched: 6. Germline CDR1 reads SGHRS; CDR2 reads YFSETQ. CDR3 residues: CASSGEAGGSDTQYF. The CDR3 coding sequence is TGCGCCAGCAGCGGTGAAGCGGGGGGGTCAGATACGCAGTATTTT.

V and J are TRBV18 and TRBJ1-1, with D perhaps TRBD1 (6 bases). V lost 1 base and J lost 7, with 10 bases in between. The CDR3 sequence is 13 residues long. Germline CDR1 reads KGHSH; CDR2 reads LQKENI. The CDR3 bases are TGTGCCAGCTCACCACAGGCGGGACATGAAGCTTTCTTT. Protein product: CASSPQAGHEAFF.

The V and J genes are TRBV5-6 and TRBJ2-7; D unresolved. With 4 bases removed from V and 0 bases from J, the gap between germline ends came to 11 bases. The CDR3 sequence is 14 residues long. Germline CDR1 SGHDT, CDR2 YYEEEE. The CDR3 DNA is TGTGCCAGCAGCCGAGCGTTAAGCTCCTACGAGCAGTACTTC. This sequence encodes CASSRALSSYEQYF.

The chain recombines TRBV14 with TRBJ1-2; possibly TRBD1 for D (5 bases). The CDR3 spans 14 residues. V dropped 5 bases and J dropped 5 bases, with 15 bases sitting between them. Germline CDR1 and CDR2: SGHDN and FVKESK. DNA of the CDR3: TGTGCCAGCAGCGCCGGACACCCCATATATGGCTACACCTTC. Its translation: CASSAGHPIYGYTF.

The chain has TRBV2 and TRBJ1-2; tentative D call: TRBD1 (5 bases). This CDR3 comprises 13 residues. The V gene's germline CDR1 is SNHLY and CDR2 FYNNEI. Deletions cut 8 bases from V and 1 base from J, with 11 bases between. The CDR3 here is CASSQGDNYGYTF. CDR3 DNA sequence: TGTGCCAGCTCCCAGGGAGATAACTATGGCTACACCTTC.

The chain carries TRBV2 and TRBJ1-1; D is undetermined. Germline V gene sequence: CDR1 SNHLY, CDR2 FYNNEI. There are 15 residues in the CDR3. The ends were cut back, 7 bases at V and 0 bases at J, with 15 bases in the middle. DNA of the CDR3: TGTGCCAGCACTTTACGGGGAGGGATGAACACTGAAGCTTTCTTT. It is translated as CASTLRGGMNTEAFF.

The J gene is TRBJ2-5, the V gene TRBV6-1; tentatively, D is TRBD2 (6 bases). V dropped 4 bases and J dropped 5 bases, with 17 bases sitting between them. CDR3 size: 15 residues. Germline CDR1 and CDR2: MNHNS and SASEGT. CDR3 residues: CASSVRRVGRETQYF. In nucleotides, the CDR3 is TGTGCCAGCAGTGTTAGGAGGGTAGGTCGGGAGACCCAGTACTTC.